A single TCR beta chain is shown here with its context. In the authors' workflow: Amplification of reference gene primers was used by the study to estimate nucleated cell counts. Sequencing used immunoSEQ multiplex PCR; TCRdb keeps in-frame clones, though not all of them. Clonal size and the V and J genes are those of that table, whereas D and trimming came from the DNA. The data hold roughly 69,000 clones, with around 84% observed a single time. The data were obtained in a study of blood T cell repertoires in COVID-19. At the level of the study: Specimens from acute and convalescent COVID-19 originated in the United States, Italy and Spain. Sources were T cells, B-cell-depleted T cells, or PBMCs; the material itself was cDNA or gDNA.

V lost 4 bases, J lost 1 base, and 11 bases lay in between. Germline V gives CDR1 SEHNR, CDR2 FQNEAQ (reference sequence). The CDR3 is 14 residues long. Specimen: peripheral blood. The chain couples TRBV7-9 to TRBJ2-7; TRBD1 might be the D (6 bases). The receptor comes from a human donor in a cohort sampled during active COVID-19. The CDR3 loop reads CASSSGDRSYEQYF. The CDR3 coding sequence is TGTGCCAGCAGCTCCGGAGACAGGTCCTACGAGCAGTACTTC.